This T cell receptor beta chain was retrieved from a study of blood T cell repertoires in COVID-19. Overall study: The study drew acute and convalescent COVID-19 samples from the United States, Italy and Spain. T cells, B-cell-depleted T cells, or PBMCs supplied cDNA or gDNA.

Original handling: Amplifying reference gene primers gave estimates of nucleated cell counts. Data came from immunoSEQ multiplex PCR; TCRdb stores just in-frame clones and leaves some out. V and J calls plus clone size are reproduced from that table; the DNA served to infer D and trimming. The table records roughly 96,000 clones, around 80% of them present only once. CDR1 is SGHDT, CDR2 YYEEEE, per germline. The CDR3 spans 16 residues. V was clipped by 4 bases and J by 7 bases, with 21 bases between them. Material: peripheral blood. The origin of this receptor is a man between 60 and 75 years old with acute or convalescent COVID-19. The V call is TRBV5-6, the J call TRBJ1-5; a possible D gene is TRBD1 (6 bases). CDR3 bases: TGTGCCAGCAGCCAAAAGGGGGGGGGCGCAGGGCAGCCCCAGCATTTT. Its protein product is CASSQKGGGAGQPQHF.